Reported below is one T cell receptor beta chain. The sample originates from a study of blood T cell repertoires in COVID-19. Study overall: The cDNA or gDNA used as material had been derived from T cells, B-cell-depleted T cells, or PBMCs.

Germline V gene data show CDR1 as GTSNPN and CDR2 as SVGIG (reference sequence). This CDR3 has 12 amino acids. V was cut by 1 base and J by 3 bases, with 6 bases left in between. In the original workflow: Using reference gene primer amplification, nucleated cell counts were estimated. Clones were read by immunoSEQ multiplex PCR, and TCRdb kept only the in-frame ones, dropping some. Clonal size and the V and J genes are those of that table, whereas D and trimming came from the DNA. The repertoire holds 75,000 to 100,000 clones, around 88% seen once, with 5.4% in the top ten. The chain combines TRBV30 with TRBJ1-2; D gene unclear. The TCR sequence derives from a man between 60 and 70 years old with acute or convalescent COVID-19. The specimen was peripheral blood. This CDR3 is CAWSGPDYGYTF. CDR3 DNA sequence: TGTGCCTGGAGTGGGCCCGACTATGGCTACACCTTC. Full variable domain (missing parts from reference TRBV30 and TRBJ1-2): SQTIHQWPATLVQPVGSPLSLECTVEGTSNPNLYWYRQAAGRGLQLLFYSVGIGQISSEVPQNLSASRPQDRQFILSSKKLLLSDSGFYLCAWSGPDYGYTFGSGTRLTVV.